This paragraph reports one T cell receptor beta chain. The CDR3 contains 16 residues. The V gene end was trimmed by 0 bases and the J gene end by 9 bases; junction bases not matched to a gene: 10. Per the germline V gene, CDR1 is MNHEY and CDR2 is SVGAGI. TCRdb's table, derived via immunoSEQ multiplex PCR, lists solely in-frame clones and lacks some. Among around 500,000 clones listed, more than 75% were seen once. The data originate from a study of shared clonotypes between healthy human individuals. The sequence derives from a middle-aged woman in good health. Some clones in this sample may be carry-over from other donors' samples. The gene calls are TRBV6-5 and TRBJ1-2; TRBD1 aligns across 10 bases. The sequenced material came from PBMCs. The CDR3 bases are TGTGCCAGCAGTTACTCGAAGGTTGGGACAGGGGCGAGCTACACCTTC. This translates into CASSYSKVGTGASYTF.